The 11 T cell receptor beta chains below were found in one sample sequenced in a study of blood T cell repertoires in COVID-19. Libraries were prepared by immunoSEQ multiplex PCR; TCRdb keeps only in-frame clonotypes and omits some of them. This table has about 94,000 clones, about 86% appearing once. The source material was peripheral blood. These receptors were taken from a man aged 60 to 69 with acute or convalescent COVID-19.

This clone was seen only once. This chain links TRBV3-1 (or the pseudogene TRBV3-2) with TRBJ1-2; 7 nucleotides agree with TRBD1. The V gene's germline CDR1 is LGHDT and CDR2 YNNKEL (reference sequence). The CDR3 loop spans 15 amino acids. After removal of 3 bases from V and 5 bases from J, the junction contained 9 bases not matched to a gene. This CDR3 is CASSQTQGNLYGYTF. As DNA, the CDR3 is TGTGCCAGCAGCCAGACACAGGGGAACCTTTATGGCTACACCTTC.

The rearrangement uses TRBV28 and TRBJ2-5; 14 bases agree with TRBD2. V was clipped by 3 bases and J by 0 bases; unmatched bases: 6. CDR1 is MDHEN and CDR2 is SYDVKM in the germline V gene. The CDR3 is made up of 18 amino acids. CDR3 nucleotide sequence: TGTGCCAGCAGTTTTAAGACTAGCGGGGGGGTGAACCAAGAGACCCAGTACTTC. Residues: CASSFKTSGGVNQETQYF.

The CDR3 coding sequence is TGTGCCAGCAGCCGGGACACTGTGGGAGATACGCAGTATTTT. The encoded protein is CASSRDTVGDTQYF. V and J are TRBV7-8 and TRBJ2-3, with a tentative D call TRBD1 (6 bases). The CDR3 totals 14 residues. Trimming pared 5 bases from V and 5 bases from J, leaving 14 bases between. Germline V gene data show CDR1 as SGHVS and CDR2 as FQNEAQ.

The rearrangement joins TRBV24-1 to TRBJ2-7, with D perhaps matching TRBD1 (6 bases). CDR1 and CDR2 from the germline V gene are KGHDR and SFDVKD. The CDR3 sequence is 15 residues long. V lost 3 bases to trimming and J lost 1 base, with 12 bases between them. CDR3 sequence reads: CATSDHMGHSYEQYF. CDR3 coding DNA: TGTGCCACCAGTGATCATATGGGACATTCCTACGAGCAGTACTTC.

This CDR3 is CASSRLDNTYEQYF. DNA for the CDR3: TGTGCCAGTAGTAGATTGGACAACACCTACGAGCAGTACTTC. The chain is built from TRBV19 and TRBJ2-7; perhaps TRBD1 as D (5 bases). CDR3 size: 14 residues. Per the germline V gene, CDR1 is LNHDA and CDR2 is SQIVND (reference sequence). Deletions cut 4 bases from V and 2 bases from J, with 12 bases between.

The gene calls are TRBV5-1 and TRBJ2-2; D is unresolved. Trimming pared 0 bases from V and 7 bases from J, leaving 10 bases between. The CDR3 spans 14 residues. Germline V gene sequence: CDR1 SGHRS, CDR2 YFSETQ. DNA of the CDR3: TGCGCCAGCAGCTTGGGTGGTGCCGGCGGGGAGCTGTTTTTT. Its translation: CASSLGGAGGELFF.

The rearrangement links TRBV11-2 to TRBJ2-3; TRBD1 aligns across 7 bases. CDR3 length: 16 amino acids. CDR1 and CDR2 (germline): SGHAT, FQNNGV. The trim removed 3 bases at V and 9 bases at J, leaving 15 bases unmatched. CDR3 coding DNA: TGTGCCAGCAGCTTTCCCCGCTACAGGGGAGAGGGGACGCAGTATTTT. Translated, it gives CASSFPRYRGEGTQYF.

The chain joins TRBV6-5 to TRBJ1-2; 7 bases align to TRBD1. Germline V gene data show CDR1 as MNHEY and CDR2 as SVGAGI. Losses at the gene ends were 0 bases for V and 6 bases for J; bases not matched to a gene: 4. The CDR3 is 14 amino acids. The CDR3 DNA follows: TGTGCCAGCAGTTACTCGCCAGGGGGAGATGGCTACACCTTC. This encodes CASSYSPGGDGYTF.

The CDR3 region is CASSQGLRDRESYNEQFF. The DNA for the CDR3 is TGTGCCAGCAGCCAAGGTCTCCGGGACAGGGAGTCCTACAATGAGCAGTTCTTC. This chain connects TRBV3-1 (or the pseudogene TRBV3-2) to TRBJ2-1; 9 bases line up with TRBD1. CDR1 and CDR2 (germline): LGHDT, YNNKEL (reference sequence). With V trimmed by 1 base and J by 1 base, 8 bases remained unmatched. The CDR3 totals 18 residues.

The genes are TRBV29-1 and TRBJ1-4, with D perhaps matching TRBD1 (5 bases). The CDR3 is 12 residues long. Trimming stripped 7 bases from V and 3 bases from J, with 9 bases between. The germline V gene has CDR1 SQVTM and CDR2 ANQGSEA. CDR3 bases: TGCAGCGGGGGCAGCCCTAATGAAAAACTGTTTTTT. Translated: CSGGSPNEKLFF.

The chain combines TRBV7-2 with TRBJ2-1, with 12 bases lining up with TRBD2. V trimming: 3 bases; J trimming: 2 bases; junction bases outside the gene matches: 8. Germline-derived CDR1 and CDR2 are SGHTA and FQGNSA. The length of the CDR3 is 18 residues. The CDR3 DNA reads as TGTGCCAGCAGCTTGCTAGCGGGGGGGTCACCCCCCTACAATGAGCAGTTCTTC. Translated, it gives CASSLLAGGSPPYNEQFF.